This T cell receptor (beta chain) originates from a study of identical twins. Study observations and caveats: Invariant MAIT and iNKT cells may have partly biased zero-insertion analyses. Abundant cord blood beta clonotypes carried fewer insertions; memory repertoires showed none.

Unique molecular identifiers were in the cDNA, with template-switch universal primer binding. In TCRdb, the 5' RACE reads were re-called with MiXCR into one record per CDR3 protein. The profile shows about 900,000 distinct CDR3 sequences, around an eighth of them singletons. This clonotype was observed a handful of times. The antigen is undetermined. The CDR3 consists of 15 residues. V gave up 1 base and J gave up 6 bases; unmatched junction bases: 6. Looked up from germline, CDR1 is DFQATT and CDR2 is SNEGSKA (reference sequence). These same data were also listed under a study on yellow fever vaccine responses in identical twins.

Sequenced: PBMCs. The clonotype comes from a woman aged 18-29 years in good health. V is TRBV20-1 and J is TRBJ2-2, with 9 bases that match TRBD1. The CDR3 reads CSARAGTGLAGELFF. CDR3 in DNA: TGCAGTGCTAGAGCCGGGACAGGGCTCGCCGGGGAGCTGTTTTTT.